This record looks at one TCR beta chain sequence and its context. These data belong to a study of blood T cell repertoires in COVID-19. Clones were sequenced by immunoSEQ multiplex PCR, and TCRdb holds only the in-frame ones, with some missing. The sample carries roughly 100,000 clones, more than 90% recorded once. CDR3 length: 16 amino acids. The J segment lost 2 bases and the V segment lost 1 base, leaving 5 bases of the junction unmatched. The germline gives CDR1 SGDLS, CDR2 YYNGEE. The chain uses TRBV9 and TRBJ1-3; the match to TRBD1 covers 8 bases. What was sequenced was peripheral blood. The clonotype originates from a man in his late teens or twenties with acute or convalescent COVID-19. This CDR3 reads CASSVSGGSPGNTIYF. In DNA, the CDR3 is TGTGCCAGCAGCGTATCAGGGGGCAGTCCTGGAAACACCATATATTTT.